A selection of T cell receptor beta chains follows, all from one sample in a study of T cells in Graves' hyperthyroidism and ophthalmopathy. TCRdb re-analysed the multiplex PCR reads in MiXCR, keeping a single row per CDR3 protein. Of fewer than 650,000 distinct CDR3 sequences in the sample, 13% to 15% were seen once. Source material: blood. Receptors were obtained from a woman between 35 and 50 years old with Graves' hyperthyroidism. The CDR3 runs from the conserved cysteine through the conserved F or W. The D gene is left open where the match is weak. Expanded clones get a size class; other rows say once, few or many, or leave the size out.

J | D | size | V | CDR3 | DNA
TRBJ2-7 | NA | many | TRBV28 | CASSLWQTYEQYF | TGTGCCAGCAGTTTATGGCAGACCTACGAGCAGTACTTC
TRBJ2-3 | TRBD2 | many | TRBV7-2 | CASSLDRTSASTDTQYF | TGTGCCAGCAGCTTAGATCGGACTAGCGCCAGCACAGATACGCAGTATTTT
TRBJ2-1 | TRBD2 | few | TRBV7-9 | CASSSRRGLAGGGNEQFF | TGTGCCAGCAGCTCACGTAGGGGACTAGCGGGAGGGGGAAATGAGCAGTTCTTC
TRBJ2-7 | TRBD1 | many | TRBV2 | CAGGQSYYEQYF | TGTGCCGGGGGACAGTCCTACTACGAGCAGTACTTC
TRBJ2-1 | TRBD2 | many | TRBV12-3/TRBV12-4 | CASRLTSGETNEQFF | TGTGCCAGCAGACTGACTAGCGGGGAAACCAATGAGCAGTTCTTC
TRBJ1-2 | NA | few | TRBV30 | CAWRALGGAYGYTF | TGTGCCTGGAGGGCCCTCGGCGGGGCCTATGGCTACACCTTC
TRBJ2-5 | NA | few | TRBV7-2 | CASSPRRQGRSGETQYF | TGTGCCAGCAGCCCCAGGAGGCAGGGGAGGAGCGGGGAGACCCAGTACTTC
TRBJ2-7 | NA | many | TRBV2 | CASTGSPSYEQYF | TGTGCCAGCACGGGGAGCCCCTCGTACGAGCAGTACTTC
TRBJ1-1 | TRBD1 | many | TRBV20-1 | CSAPTTGVNTEAFF | TGCAGTGCTCCAACCACAGGGGTAAACACTGAAGCTTTCTTT
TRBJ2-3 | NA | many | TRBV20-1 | CSARQDTDTQYF | TGCAGTGCTAGACAGGACACAGATACGCAGTATTTT
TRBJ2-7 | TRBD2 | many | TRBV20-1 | CSARPLRAGLADYEQYF | TGCAGTGCTAGACCACTTAGGGCCGGACTAGCGGACTACGAGCAGTACTTC
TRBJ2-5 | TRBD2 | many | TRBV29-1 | CSGLRGKETQYF | TGCAGCGGGTTGCGGGGGAAAGAGACCCAGTACTTC
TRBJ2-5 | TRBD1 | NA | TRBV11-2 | CASSLGTGGLVETQYF | TGTGCCAGCAGCTTAGGGACAGGGGGATTGGTGGAGACCCAGTACTTC
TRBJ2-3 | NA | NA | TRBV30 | CAWSANLPRTDTQYF | TGTGCCTGGAGCGCCAACCTGCCTAGGACAGATACGCAGTATTTT
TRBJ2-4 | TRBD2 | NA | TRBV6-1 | CASSEEVTSGSVIQYF | TGTGCCAGCAGTGAAGAGGTGACTAGCGGGAGTGTCATTCAGTACTTC
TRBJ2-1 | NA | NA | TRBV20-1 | CRSEGRGTSYNGQFF | TGCAGATCGGAAGGCCGGGGGACCTCCTACAATGGGCAGTTCTTC
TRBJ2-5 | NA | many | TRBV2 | CASSGNSGGETQYF | TGTGCCAGCAGTGGTAATAGCGGCGGCGAGACCCAGTACTTC
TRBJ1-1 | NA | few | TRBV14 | CASSPPGLNTEAFF | TGTGCCAGCAGCCCCCCAGGACTGAACACTGAAGCTTTCTTT
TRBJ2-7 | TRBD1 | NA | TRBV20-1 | CSATTGTEGAEQYF | TGCAGTGCAACAACCGGGACAGAGGGGGCCGAGCAGTACTTC
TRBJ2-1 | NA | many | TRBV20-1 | CSARFPTDNEQFF | TGCAGTGCTAGGTTTCCTACGGACAATGAGCAGTTCTTC
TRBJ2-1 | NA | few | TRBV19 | CASKDSGDSSYNEQFF | TGTGCCAGTAAGGATAGCGGCGATAGCTCCTACAATGAGCAGTTCTTC
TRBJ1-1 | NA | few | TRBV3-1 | CASSLNGGAEAFF | TGTGCCAGCAGCCTCAATGGGGGGGCTGAAGCTTTCTTT
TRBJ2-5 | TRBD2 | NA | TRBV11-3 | CASSPGRTGETQYF | TGTGCCAGCAGCCCCGGGAGGACGGGAGAGACCCAGTACTTC
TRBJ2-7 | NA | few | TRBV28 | CASSANSFEQYF | TGTGCCAGCAGTGCCAACAGCTTCGAGCAGTACTTC
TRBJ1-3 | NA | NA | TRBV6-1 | CASKPVTSGNTIYF | TGTGCCAGCAAGCCGGTAACGTCTGGAAACACCATATATTTT
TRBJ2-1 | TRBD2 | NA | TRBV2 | CASSGTSGRASHHEQFF | TGTGCCAGCAGCGGGACTAGCGGGAGGGCCTCCCACCATGAGCAGTTCTTC
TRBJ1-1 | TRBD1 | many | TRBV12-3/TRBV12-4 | CASSGGRGLSTEAFF | TGTGCCAGCTCAGGGGGCAGGGGGCTGTCCACTGAAGCTTTCTTT
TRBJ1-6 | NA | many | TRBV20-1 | CSAPDRDNSPLHF | TGCAGTGCTCCGGACCGAGATAATTCACCCCTCCACTTT
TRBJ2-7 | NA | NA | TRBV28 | CASSIGFENEQYF | TGTGCCAGCAGTATCGGGTTCGAGAACGAGCAGTACTTC
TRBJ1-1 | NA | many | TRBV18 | CASSTGTPRNTEAFF | TGTGCCAGCTCAACCGGGACACCTCGTAATACTGAAGCTTTCTTT
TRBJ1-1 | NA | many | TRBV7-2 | CASSSVLGGSNTEAFF | TGTGCCAGCAGCTCGGTACTCGGGGGGTCGAACACTGAAGCTTTCTTT
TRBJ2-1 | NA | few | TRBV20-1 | CSASLYSSYNEQFF | TGCAGTGCGTCCCTCTATTCCTCCTACAATGAGCAGTTCTTC
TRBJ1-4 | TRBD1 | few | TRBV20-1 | CSARVFGLTGTENEKLFF | TGCAGTGCTAGGGTATTTGGACTGACCGGGACAGAGAATGAAAAACTGTTTTTT
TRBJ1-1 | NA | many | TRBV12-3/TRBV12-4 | CASRGGQGDTEAFF | TGTGCCAGCAGGGGGGGGCAGGGAGACACTGAAGCTTTCTTT
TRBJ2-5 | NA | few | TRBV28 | CASSLTHQRSQKTQYF | TGTGCCAGCAGTTTAACCCATCAGCGGAGCCAAAAGACCCAGTACTTC
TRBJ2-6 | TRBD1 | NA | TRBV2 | CASGVETGYFGANVLTF | TGTGCCAGCGGCGTAGAGACAGGGTATTTTGGGGCCAACGTCCTGACTTTC
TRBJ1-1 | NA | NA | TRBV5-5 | CASSLRGSLNTEAFF | TGCGCCAGCAGCTTGCGGGGCAGCCTAAACACTGAAGCTTTCTTT
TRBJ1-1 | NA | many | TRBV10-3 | CATQTGSPDTEAFF | TGTGCCACCCAAACCGGGAGCCCTGACACTGAAGCTTTCTTT